The sequence of this T cell receptor (beta chain) was determined in a study of regulatory T cells in long-lasting Graves disease. Study details: Patients newly diagnosed with Graves' had been on antithyroid drugs for under 3 months.

Study-wide points: With persistent disease, TRBV28, TRBJ1-2 and TRBJ2-5 were the favored segments.

The TCR beta library used iRepertoire HTBI primers with Arm-PCR amplification of CDR3. TCRdb reprocessed the multiplex PCR reads via MiXCR and lists one record per CDR3 protein. The data contain 500,000 or so distinct CDR3 sequences, roughly 15% of them singletons. This clonotype has ten or more counts. What it recognizes is unknown. Trimming stripped 4 bases from V and 5 bases from J, with 10 bases between. Germline loops: CDR1 SGHKS, CDR2 YYEKEE (reference sequence). The CDR3 runs 13 residues. Sample time point: newly diagnosed GD, antithyroid drugs for less than 3 months. The TCR library used RNA extracted from PBMCs. Graves' disease diagnosis was established per American Thyroid Association guidelines. These sequences were also reported in another study, on T cells in Graves' hyperthyroidism and ophthalmopathy. That work contributes: Based on clinical symptoms, serum thyroxine and TRAb, thyroid ultrasound and orbital computed tomography, diagnoses were reached.

The receptor comes from a man in his forties with Graves disease. Specimen: peripheral blood mononuclear cells (PBMCs), collected at new diagnosis, from a patient treated with antithyroid drugs. This chain connects TRBV5-5 to TRBJ1-5; the D gene is possibly TRBD1 (6 bases). The CDR3 is CASSQTGDQPQHF. In DNA, the CDR3 is TGTGCCAGCAGCCAGACAGGAGATCAGCCCCAGCATTTT.